This T cell receptor beta chain was recorded in a study of cytomegalovirus exposure and HLA in healthy donors. Study outcomes and limitations: Common viral pathogens seemed, in a later analysis, to connect with several of the most significant clusters. Cytomegalovirus status was reportedly diagnosed by the classifier with high sensitivity and specificity.

This clone showed up just a few times. The antigen is undetermined. V was pared by 7 bases and J by 0 bases, with 4 bases of the junction left unmatched. The length of the CDR3 is 13 residues. Germline V gene data show CDR1 as SGDLS and CDR2 as YYNGEE. Both 60 Vbeta primers and 13 Jbeta primers went into the PCR. The data were produced by immunoSEQ multiplex PCR, yet TCRdb's version contains in-frame clones alone and is incomplete. The data contain some 190,000 clones, under 80% of them singletons. The chain links TRBV9 to TRBJ2-7; 7 nucleotides match TRBD2. Sequencing was done on a sample of PBMCs. The TCR comes from a woman in her thirties in good health and CMV-seropositive. In DNA form, the CDR3 reads TGTGCCAGCCTCCGGGAGGCCTCCTACGAGCAGTACTTC. It encodes CASLREASYEQYF.